This T cell receptor (beta chain) was identified during a study of blood T cells in healthy people across ages. Study results and limitations: While age rose, TCR beta diversity per million T cells dropped in a roughly linear way.

This CDR3 region has 14 residues. V shed 5 bases, J shed 1 base, and the junction held 4 bases outside the gene matches. Remarks on this clonotype: The antigen is unknown.

A second PCR of about 6 to 11 cycles used a sample-barcoded 5' primer and a J-beta primer mix. TCRdb fed the 5' RACE reads into MiXCR, producing one record per CDR3 protein. The sample has 1 million to 1.2 million distinct CDR3 sequences, around two fifths seen once. The sample consisted of blood. The sequence came from a man between 18 and 35 years old in good health. This rearrangement joins TRBV12-3 or TRBV12-4 to TRBJ1-1, with 7 bases lining up with TRBD1. The CDR3 region is CASSVDRPNTEAFF. CDR3 bases: TGTGCCAGCAGTGTGGACAGGCCGAACACTGAAGCTTTCTTT.